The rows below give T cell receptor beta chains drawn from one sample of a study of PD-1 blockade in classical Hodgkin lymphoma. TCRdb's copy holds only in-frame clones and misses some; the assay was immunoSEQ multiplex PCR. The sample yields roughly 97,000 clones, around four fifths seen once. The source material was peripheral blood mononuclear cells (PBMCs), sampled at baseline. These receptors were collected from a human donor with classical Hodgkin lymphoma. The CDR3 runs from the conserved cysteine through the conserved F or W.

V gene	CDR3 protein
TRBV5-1	CASSLDSLGYGYTF
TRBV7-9	CASSLLAGPTDTQYF
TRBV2	CASSTGGGPGPQHF
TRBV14	CASSRGKGQGYEQYF
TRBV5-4	CASSRTGTANTGELFF
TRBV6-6	CACRSPVGEKLFF
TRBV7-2	CAGRALKLAGVVNEQFF
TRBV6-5	CASTPWRGGEKLFF
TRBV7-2	CASSVGRAYNEQFF
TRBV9	CASSVGVGRAVVGETQYF
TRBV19	CASSILAGGPGTDTQYF
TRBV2	CASSRDPYNEQFF
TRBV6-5	CASSHLGGDNYGYTF
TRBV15	CATAPQGAAEAFF
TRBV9	CASSVTSGRDTGELFF
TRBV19	CAARRDRDEKLFF
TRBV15	CATSGRDRGTDTQYF
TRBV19	CASSPPAVSNQPQHF